This TCR beta chain was captured by sequencing in a study of T cell responses to AZD1222 COVID-19 vaccine. As regards this clone: Its antigen is not identified.

Overall study results and limits: Baseline seropositivity characterized only a handful of AZD1222 recipients. A reported finding is that nearly half of spike-specific TCRs target unmutated variant regions. White British donors predominated, females outnumbered males, and clonal diversity was possibly underestimated. After two AZD1222 doses, spike-specific TCR breadth and depth rose versus day 0.

The CDR3 length is 15 residues. V was shortened by 2 bases and J by 5 bases, with 13 bases between the two germline ends. CDR1 and CDR2 from the germline V gene are SGHNT and YYREEE (reference sequence). Sequencing used immunoSEQ multiplex PCR; TCRdb keeps in-frame clones, though not all of them. This table holds about 69,000 clones, around 86% found once. This specimen consisted of peripheral blood, obtained on day 0 of AZD1222 vaccination. This receptor was taken from an adult in good health. This chain links TRBV5-4 with TRBJ1-4; tentatively, D is TRBD1 (6 bases). For the CDR3, the DNA is TGTGCCAGCAGCTTAGGAGGGACACGGAATGAAAAACTGTTTTTT. It codes for CASSLGGTRNEKLFF.